This T cell receptor (beta chain) was profiled in a study of Ad26.COV2.S vaccination and SARS-CoV-2 variants. On this clone: What it recognizes is unknown.

Study-wide findings and caveats: Compared with placebo recipients, vaccine recipients had higher spike-specific TCR breadth. Total T cell responses, in the TCR breadth and depth analyses, may have been underestimated.

The CDR3 extends over 13 amino acids. V lost 5 bases to trimming and J lost 5 bases; unmatched junction nucleotides: 4. CDR1 and CDR2 (germline): KGHSH, LQKENI. The protocol was immunoSEQ multiplex PCR, while the TCRdb copy is restricted to in-frame clones and leaves out a portion. This table holds under 150,000 clones, roughly 89% found once. The source was peripheral blood, collected after recovery from COVID-19. This sequence was found in a human donor who had recovered from COVID-19. V usage is TRBV18 and J usage is TRBJ2-5, with 8 bases aligning to TRBD1. The CDR3 nucleotides are TGTGCCAGCTCAGATAACAGGGGGGAGACCCAGTACTTC. Amino acid sequence: CASSDNRGETQYF.